Below are 2 T cell receptor beta chains sequenced from a single sample in a study of T cell changes during pregnancy in multiple sclerosis. Profiling relied on immunoSEQ multiplex PCR, and the TCRdb table lists in-frame clones only, not all of them. The sample has 20,000 to 25,000 clones, about 89% seen once. The sample was CD8+ T cells from peripheral blood mononuclear cells, taken in the first trimester of pregnancy. The receptors originated from a female donor with multiple sclerosis, enrolled in a pregnancy study.

The chain recombines TRBV19 with TRBJ2-3; D uncertain. The CDR3 loop spans 15 amino acids. Germline V gene data show CDR1 as LNHDA and CDR2 as SQIVND (reference sequence). Trimming took 1 base from V and 1 from J, leaving 9 bases between them. CDR3 sequence: CASSIGQRGTDTQYF. The CDR3 nucleotides read TGTGCCAGTAGTATAGGCCAGCGAGGCACAGATACGCAGTATTTT. The full variable domain, completed using reference TRBV19 and TRBJ2-3, is DGGITQSPKYLFRKEGQNVTLSCEQNLNHDAMYWYRQDPGQGLRLIYYSQIVNDFQKGDIAEGYSVSREKKESFPLTVTSAQKNPTAFYLCASSIGQRGTDTQYFGPGTRLTVL.

V usage is TRBV4-2 and J usage is TRBJ2-5; a possible D gene is TRBD2 (5 bases). The DNA end is more similar to TRBJ2-7, so the J call may be wrong. This CDR3 comprises 15 residues. Per the germline V gene, CDR1 is LGHNA and CDR2 is YNFKEQ. This chain's CDR3 is CASSQERGSSYEQYF. The CDR3 DNA sequence: TGTGCCAGCAGCCAAGAGAGAGGGAGCTCCTACGAGCAGTACTTC.